This T cell receptor beta chain stems from a study of shared clonotypes between healthy human individuals (dated by TCRdb to 2019 to 2021). For the study in its entirety: The cohort comprised a couple of women and a few men aged 18 to 49 years. For each donor, three plates each were used for CD4 naive and CD4 memory, two plates were used for CD8 naive, and one plate was used for CD8 memory. To estimate repertoire size and how much clonotype sharing occurs between individuals, the study deeply sequenced the blood TCR repertoires of several healthy adults. Different laboratories and diverse techniques were used to prepare libraries and sequence TCR repertoires, to increase sequencing depth and limit assay-specific biases. Between about 0.9 and 10 billion PBMCs per donor were obtained by leukapheresis. What the authors observed across the whole study: Compared with non-shared clonotypes, the clonotypes found in all four sorted-subset donors had higher generation probabilities. Pairwise subsampling indicated that sequencing depth was expected to affect the degree of clonotype sharing among donors. Approximately 5% of naive CD4, 3% to 3.5% of naive CD8, 2% to 2.5% of memory CD4, and 0.4% of memory CD8 clonotypes were shared across a few donors. Naive subsets generally had larger estimated clonotype richness than memory subsets. Sampling was restricted to blood, and TCR repertoires in tissues likely differ from the TCR repertoires found in blood. Even with the large sequencing depth, rarefaction of the sorted-subset datasets indicated that sequencing was incomplete. The small number of donors limited the genetic and exposure-history diversity represented.

Using the deep immunoSEQ assay, multiplex PCR amplified TCR CDR3 regions from genomic DNA. For each cell subset, the extracted genomic DNA was distributed evenly across all wells of several immunoSEQ 96-well plates, and each plate served as one replicate. For sorted subsets, each replicate PCR was loaded with roughly 200 ng genomic DNA, equivalent to 32,000 or so T cell genomes. The purified libraries were quantified using a Qubit 3.0 fluorometer, sized with a Bioanalyzer 2100, and then quantified again using the KAPA Library Quantification kit. A separate single-read 150-cycle Illumina NextSeq 550 flow cell was used to sequence each immunoSEQ 96-well plate. Per the authors' processing: Because the immunoSEQ output held only junctional sequences and lacked quality scores, the filtering could not match the filtering applied to full-length reads. Sequences were annotated with PyIR, a Python wrapper for IgBLAST v1.9, using IMGT germline references to assign V/J genes and CDR3. Reads were removed for weak V/J assignments (E-value above 1e-6), missing CDR3, stop codons, out-of-frame junctions, or ambiguous translated residues. V3J clonotypes were defined as sequences sharing an identical inferred V gene, J gene, and CDR3 amino acid sequence. Percentage overlap between repertoires was computed as shared unique clonotypes divided by the size of the smaller repertoire. RTK rarefaction, the Chao1 estimator, and Recon v2.1 estimates of unobserved clonotypes were used to assess repertoire richness. For all TCRbeta clonotypes obtained by the gDNA method from a few donors, generation probabilities were computed with OLGA. Held by TCRdb, this immuneACCESS table contains in-frame sequences only and omits some clones. Under half of the omission traces to an unresolved V gene where checked; the cause of the rest is unknown. V and J calls and clone size are copied from that table; D and trimming were computed from the DNA. In this sample the table shows roughly 1.5 million clones, approximately 98% of which occur a single time. 0.4% to 0.55% of the sample rests with the top ten.

From a lookup of the germline V gene (reference sequence), CDR1 and CDR2 are SGHKS and YYEKEE. V and J lose 0 bases and 4 bases, and a span of 5 bases separates them. The CDR3 has 12 amino acids, counting the end cysteine and phenylalanine. The kept DNA is CDR3 alone, 36 bases in frame from the first base. Notes on this clone: Its recognized antigen is unknown. The sample holds no much larger clone one base away, and base qualities are not on file.

The donors were healthy, HIV-negative adults with no recently reported acute infections or vaccinations. Every donor was a Caucasian adult residing in Nashville, Tennessee, USA. CD4+ T cells were enriched through magnetic negative selection, after which naive cells were positively selected on CD45RA and the remaining negative fraction served as the memory subset. Blood was collected by leukapheresis, and PBMCs were isolated by Ficoll-Histopaque density gradient centrifugation and then cryopreserved in liquid nitrogen vapor phase. Analytical flow cytometry was used to check the purity and quantity of each magnetically sorted T cell population. Genomic DNA was isolated from each sorted fraction and quantified by UV absorbance on a Nanodrop 2000c.

The sequence joins TRBV5-5 to TRBJ2-7; the D gene cannot be resolved reliably. Specimen: naive CD4+ T cells sorted from blood. Read against the paper, the sample's cell subset or site label means: CD45RA+ positively selected. The clonotype was recovered from a man younger than 45 in good health. CDR3 region: CASSLDHYEQYF. DNA sequence: TGTGCCAGCAGCTTGGACCATTACGAGCAGTACTTC.